The 11 T cell receptor beta chains reported below all come from one sample, sequenced in a study of post-analysis software for immune sequencing data (dated by TCRdb to 2013 to 2016). The paper's findings and limits, for the study overall: Significantly higher frequencies in patients than in controls were found for several TRBV segments, including TRBV5-6, TRBV5-1 and TRBV20-1.

Antigens for these TCRs are unknown. The library was prepared using PCR. TCRdb names Illumina HiSeq 2500 as the instrument used. Unique molecular identifiers were incorporated into TCR beta cDNA libraries to reduce PCR and sequencing biases. The public reads were reprocessed in TCRdb via fastp at Q25 and MiXCR, keeping in-frame beta chains. Every CDR3 protein is listed once, alongside the most common genes and DNA of its rows. Counted in this sample were hundreds of thousands of distinct CDR3 sequences; roughly 27% of them appeared once. The ten biggest clones cover 0.56% of the sample. The specimen sequenced was blood. The receptors originated from a girl aged 10-17 years with multiple sclerosis.

A single count supports this clonotype. The chain couples TRBV7-2 to TRBJ1-1; 12 bases align to TRBD1. The J segment lost 11 bases and the V segment lost 5 bases, leaving 12 bases of the junction unmatched. The germline V gene encodes CDR1 SGHTA and CDR2 FQGNSA. This CDR3 comprises 15 residues. This chain's CDR3 is CASSPREGQGASAFF. The CDR3 DNA is TGTGCCAGCAGCCCGAGAGAGGGACAGGGGGCCTCTGCTTTCTTT.

This clonotype was recorded a few times. The gene calls are TRBV20-1 and TRBJ2-3; D gene ambiguous. There are 12 residues in the CDR3. V lost 6 bases and J lost 2, with 9 bases in between. Germline V gene data show CDR1 as DFQATT and CDR2 as SNEGSKA (reference sequence). CDR3 loop: CSAPVNTDTQYF. CDR3 coding DNA: TGCAGTGCCCCAGTTAACACAGATACGCAGTATTTT.

To note about this clonotype: Germline and junction disagree at one end, which may indicate a read error. The chain joins TRBV12-3 or TRBV12-4 to TRBJ2-7; D not resolved. This CDR3 has 13 residues. CDR3 nucleotide sequence: TGCGCCAGCAGTTTCCTAGAGAGTGGCGAGCAGTACTTC. Protein product: CASSFLESGEQYF.

This clonotype was seen a few times. V and J are TRBV20-1 and TRBJ2-1; possibly TRBD1 or TRBD2 for D (7 bases each). Per germline, CDR1 DFQATT and CDR2 SNEGSKA (reference sequence). With 6 bases removed from V and 9 bases from J, the gap between germline ends came to 18 bases. The CDR3 spans 13 residues. The CDR3 DNA is TGCAGTGCAGGGAGGGACAGATATAGTGAGCAGTTCTTC. Residues: CSAGRDRYSEQFF.

The genes are TRBV6-6 and TRBJ2-5, with D possibly matching TRBD2 (5 bases). Germline V gene lookup returns CDR1 MNHNY and CDR2 SVGAGI (reference sequence). The CDR3 totals 14 residues. For the CDR3, the DNA is TGTGTCAGTCTTAGTAGGCAGGACTGGGGGACCCAGTACTTC. Translation: CVSLSRQDWGTQYF.

The chain employs TRBV29-1 and TRBJ2-7; TRBD2 might be the D (6 bases). CDR3 length: 13 amino acids. Germline-derived CDR1 and CDR2 are SQVTM and ANQGSEA. V shed 7 bases and J shed 5 bases, with 18 bases lying between them. The CDR3 protein is CSAKVLEGHEQYF. CDR3 DNA: TGCAGCGCCAAAGTCCTGGAGGGGCACGAGCAGTACTTC.

This clonotype was seen a handful of times. V is TRBV28 and J is TRBJ2-7, with 8 bases identical to TRBD2. CDR3 length: 15 residues. After removal of 5 bases from V and 1 base from J, the junction contained 7 bases not matched to a gene. Germline CDR1 and CDR2: MDHEN and SYDVKM. The CDR3 sequence: CASSGPGLGSYEQYF. CDR3 in DNA: TGTGCCAGCAGTGGACCGGGACTAGGTTCCTACGAGCAGTACTTC.

The chain links TRBV6-5 to TRBJ1-5; D uncertain. Deletions cut 2 bases from V and 4 bases from J, with 6 bases between. This CDR3 is 13 amino acids long. Germline assignment: CDR1 MNHEY and CDR2 SVGAGI. CDR3 DNA sequence: TGTGCCAGCAGTTACGATCGGAATCAGCCCCAGCATTTT. Its translation is CASSYDRNQPQHF.

V gene TRBV3-1 combines with J gene TRBJ1-2; possibly TRBD1 for D (5 bases). Germline CDR1 and CDR2: LGHDT and YNNKEL (reference sequence). This CDR3 comprises 15 residues. V lost 4 bases to trimming and J lost 4 bases, with 16 bases between them. In nucleotides, the CDR3 is TGTGCCAGCAGCCCCCAGCCACGGGGCCTCTATGGCTACACCTTC. Its translation: CASSPQPRGLYGYTF.

The J gene is TRBJ2-1, the V gene TRBV7-9; 7 bases agree with TRBD1. Germline CDR1 is SEHNR and CDR2 is FQNEAQ (reference sequence). The V segment lost 2 bases and the J segment 3 bases; nucleotides outside the gene matches: 4. The CDR3 totals 15 residues. CDR3 amino acids: CASSLNRGSYNEQFF. CDR3 nucleotides: TGTGCCAGCAGCTTAAACAGGGGAAGCTACAATGAGCAGTTCTTC.

This clonotype appeared a few times. The chain uses TRBV24-1 and TRBJ2-6; D could derive from TRBD1 or TRBD2 (5 bases each). CDR3 length: 15 residues. The V gene lost 11 bases and the J gene lost 0 bases, with 13 bases spanning the gap. CDR1 and CDR2 from the germline V gene are KGHDR and SFDVKD. The CDR3 sequence: CAIQGPSSGANVLTF. The CDR3 nucleotides are TGTGCCATTCAGGGACCGAGCTCTGGGGCCAACGTCCTGACTTTC.